A selection of T cell receptor beta chains follows, all from one sample in a study of shared clonotypes between healthy human individuals. The protocol was immunoSEQ multiplex PCR, while the TCRdb copy is restricted to in-frame clones and leaves out a portion. Of about 480,000 clones in the sample, roughly 85% were seen once. Input material: PBMCs. These receptors were taken from a woman aged 40 to 49 in good health. Some clones in this sample may be carry-over from other donors' samples. The CDR3 runs from the conserved cysteine through the conserved F or W. D genes are given only for firm matches. Rows may omit the clone size; those that give it use once, few, many or a size class.

v_gene: TRBV15
d_gene: TRBD2
j_gene: TRBJ2-7
abundance: few
CDR3aa: CATSRDPGLAGAEQYF
CDR3nt: TGTGCCACCAGCAGGGACCCGGGACTAGCGGGAGCCGAGCAGTACTTC

v_gene: TRBV2
d_gene: -
j_gene: TRBJ2-3
abundance: -
CDR3aa: CASSEVGLYTQYF
CDR3nt: TGTGCCAGCAGTGAAGTGGGACTCTATACGCAGTATTTT

v_gene: TRBV29-1
d_gene: -
j_gene: TRBJ2-7
abundance: once
CDR3aa: CSVGDNPPYEQYF
CDR3nt: TGCAGCGTGGGAGATAACCCCCCCTACGAGCAGTACTTC

v_gene: TRBV5-4
d_gene: -
j_gene: TRBJ2-3
abundance: -
CDR3aa: CASSLYRGGSDTQYF
CDR3nt: TGTGCCAGCAGCTTGTACCGAGGGGGATCAGATACGCAGTATTTT

v_gene: TRBV4-2
d_gene: -
j_gene: TRBJ2-7
abundance: -
CDR3aa: CASSQAGTADRSYEQYF
CDR3nt: TGTGCCAGCAGCCAAGCCGGGACTGCCGACCGATCCTACGAGCAGTACTTC

v_gene: TRBV5-1
d_gene: TRBD2
j_gene: TRBJ2-1
abundance: -
CDR3aa: CASSLEASGSSYNEQFF
CDR3nt: TGCGCCAGCAGCTTGGAGGCTAGCGGGTCATCCTACAATGAGCAGTTCTTC

v_gene: TRBV7-9
d_gene: -
j_gene: TRBJ1-2
abundance: -
CDR3aa: CASSLPARGGYTF
CDR3nt: TGTGCCAGCAGCTTACCGGCGAGGGGTGGCTACACCTTC

v_gene: TRBV7-9
d_gene: -
j_gene: TRBJ2-1
abundance: -
CDR3aa: CASSPAALHNEQFF
CDR3nt: TGTGCCAGCAGCCCCGCGGCTCTCCACAATGAGCAGTTCTTC

v_gene: TRBV28
d_gene: -
j_gene: TRBJ2-7
abundance: -
CDR3aa: CASSRLGSYEQYF
CDR3nt: TGTGCCAGCAGCCGACTAGGCTCCTACGAGCAGTACTTC

v_gene: TRBV6-1
d_gene: TRBD2
j_gene: TRBJ2-2
abundance: -
CDR3aa: CATGGLAVNTGELFF
CDR3nt: TGTGCCACCGGCGGACTAGCGGTAAACACCGGGGAGCTGTTTTTT

v_gene: TRBV7-3
d_gene: -
j_gene: TRBJ1-6
abundance: once
CDR3aa: CASSLQGYPNSPLHF
CDR3nt: TGTGCCAGCAGCTTACAGGGGTACCCCAATTCACCCCTCCACTTT

v_gene: TRBV28
d_gene: TRBD1
j_gene: TRBJ2-5
abundance: many
CDR3aa: CASSLGGTGYGQETQYF
CDR3nt: TGTGCCAGCAGTTTAGGCGGGACAGGGTATGGCCAAGAGACCCAGTACTTC

v_gene: TRBV2
d_gene: -
j_gene: TRBJ1-2
abundance: -
CDR3aa: CALGRGYCYTF
CDR3nt: TGTGCCCTCGGGAGGGGCTATTGCTACACCTTC

v_gene: TRBV6-6
d_gene: TRBD1
j_gene: TRBJ1-5
abundance: -
CDR3aa: CASRDRADQPQHF
CDR3nt: TGTGCCAGCAGGGACAGGGCGGATCAGCCCCAGCATTTT

v_gene: TRBV7-2
d_gene: TRBD1
j_gene: TRBJ2-6
abundance: -
CDR3aa: CASSLGGTVITGANVLTF
CDR3nt: TGTGCCAGCAGCTTAGGTGGGACAGTTATTACTGGGGCCAACGTCCTGACTTTC

v_gene: TRBV2
d_gene: -
j_gene: TRBJ2-1
abundance: -
CDR3aa: CASKVQSSYNEQFF
CDR3nt: TGTGCCAGCAAAGTTCAGAGCTCCTACAATGAGCAGTTCTTC

v_gene: TRBV6-4
d_gene: -
j_gene: TRBJ2-3
abundance: -
CDR3aa: CASSDSLRDTQYF
CDR3nt: TGTGCCAGCAGTGACTCATTGCGGGATACGCAGTATTTT

v_gene: TRBV27
d_gene: TRBD1
j_gene: TRBJ1-2
abundance: -
CDR3aa: CASSPGTAHGYTF
CDR3nt: TGTGCCAGCAGTCCCGGGACAGCACATGGCTACACCTTC

v_gene: TRBV7-6
d_gene: TRBD2
j_gene: TRBJ2-3
abundance: -
CDR3aa: CASSPRTSGRATDTQYF
CDR3nt: TGTGCCAGCAGCCCACGGACTAGCGGGAGGGCGACAGATACGCAGTATTTT

v_gene: TRBV2
d_gene: -
j_gene: TRBJ2-1
abundance: -
CDR3aa: CASSVEWDSRFF
CDR3nt: TGTGCCAGCAGTGTTGAGTGGGACTCCCGGTTCTTC

v_gene: TRBV5-1
d_gene: -
j_gene: TRBJ1-1
abundance: -
CDR3aa: CASSLGGVDTEAFF
CDR3nt: TGCGCCAGCAGCTTGGGAGGGGTGGACACTGAAGCTTTCTTT

v_gene: TRBV5-1
d_gene: -
j_gene: TRBJ1-3
abundance: -
CDR3aa: CASSPQVSGNTIYF
CDR3nt: TGCGCCAGCAGCCCCCAGGTCTCTGGAAACACCATATATTTT

v_gene: TRBV28
d_gene: -
j_gene: TRBJ1-1
abundance: many
CDR3aa: CASSPPKMNTEAFF
CDR3nt: TGTGCCAGCAGCCCCCCCAAGATGAACACTGAAGCTTTCTTT

v_gene: TRBV19
d_gene: -
j_gene: TRBJ1-4
abundance: -
CDR3aa: CASSKVHNEKLFF
CDR3nt: TGTGCCAGTAGTAAGGTCCATAATGAAAAACTGTTTTTT

v_gene: TRBV29-1
d_gene: -
j_gene: TRBJ2-7
abundance: once
CDR3aa: CSVQDGYEQYF
CDR3nt: TGCAGCGTCCAGGACGGCTACGAGCAGTACTTC

v_gene: TRBV6-5
d_gene: -
j_gene: TRBJ2-1
abundance: -
CDR3aa: CASKRDSYNEQFF
CDR3nt: TGTGCCAGCAAACGGGACTCCTACAATGAGCAGTTCTTC

v_gene: TRBV9
d_gene: -
j_gene: TRBJ2-1
abundance: -
CDR3aa: CASSGSEASYNEQFF
CDR3nt: TGTGCCAGCAGCGGTAGCGAAGCCTCCTACAATGAGCAGTTCTTC

v_gene: TRBV29-1
d_gene: -
j_gene: TRBJ1-5
abundance: -
CDR3aa: CSVASHQGMGQPQHF
CDR3nt: TGCAGCGTCGCAAGCCACCAGGGGATGGGTCAGCCCCAGCATTTT

v_gene: TRBV10-3
d_gene: -
j_gene: TRBJ1-2
abundance: -
CDR3aa: CAINVGGANYGYTF
CDR3nt: TGTGCCATCAACGTCGGGGGGGCAAACTATGGCTACACCTTC

v_gene: TRBV28
d_gene: -
j_gene: TRBJ2-2
abundance: -
CDR3aa: CASSFAGTTGELFF
CDR3nt: TGTGCCAGCAGTTTTGCGGGAACCACCGGGGAGCTGTTTTTT

v_gene: TRBV19
d_gene: -
j_gene: TRBJ1-1
abundance: -
CDR3aa: CASSSTLDTEAFF
CDR3nt: TGTGCCAGTAGTTCCACTTTGGACACTGAAGCTTTCTTT

v_gene: TRBV14
d_gene: -
j_gene: TRBJ1-1
abundance: -
CDR3aa: CASSFSWNTEAFF
CDR3nt: TGTGCCAGCAGTTTTAGTTGGAACACTGAAGCTTTCTTT

v_gene: TRBV2
d_gene: -
j_gene: TRBJ2-5
abundance: -
CDR3aa: CASSGVAQETQYF
CDR3nt: TGTGCCAGCAGTGGCGTGGCCCAAGAGACCCAGTACTTC

v_gene: TRBV5-5
d_gene: -
j_gene: TRBJ1-3
abundance: -
CDR3aa: CASSLALLSGNTIYF
CDR3nt: TGTGCCAGCAGCTTGGCGTTGCTTAGTGGAAACACCATATATTTT

v_gene: TRBV2
d_gene: -
j_gene: TRBJ2-7
abundance: -
CDR3aa: CASTSDGASSYEQYF
CDR3nt: TGTGCCAGCACCTCGGACGGGGCTAGCTCCTACGAGCAGTACTTC

v_gene: TRBV27
d_gene: -
j_gene: TRBJ2-3
abundance: -
CDR3aa: CASSLSRGTQYF
CDR3nt: TGTGCCAGCAGTTTATCGAGGGGGACGCAGTATTTT

v_gene: TRBV5-4
d_gene: TRBD2
j_gene: TRBJ2-5
abundance: -
CDR3aa: CASSLAGGAKTQYF
CDR3nt: TGTGCCAGCAGCTTAGCGGGGGGCGCAAAGACCCAGTACTTC

v_gene: TRBV28
d_gene: TRBD1
j_gene: TRBJ1-2
abundance: many
CDR3aa: CASRSLRQGVYYGYTF
CDR3nt: TGTGCCAGCAGATCCCTTAGACAGGGGGTTTACTATGGCTACACCTTC

v_gene: TRBV30
d_gene: -
j_gene: TRBJ2-7
abundance: few
CDR3aa: CAWGQGGNYEQYF
CDR3nt: TGTGCCTGGGGCCAGGGGGGAAACTACGAGCAGTACTTC

v_gene: TRBV18
d_gene: -
j_gene: TRBJ1-1
abundance: -
CDR3aa: CASSPSTGGKEAFF
CDR3nt: TGTGCCAGCTCACCATCCACCGGCGGGAAAGAAGCTTTCTTT

v_gene: TRBV28
d_gene: -
j_gene: TRBJ1-2
abundance: -
CDR3aa: CASSLSGAILVSHGYTF
CDR3nt: TGTGCCAGCAGTTTATCGGGGGCGATCCTGGTCTCACATGGCTACACCTTC

v_gene: TRBV19
d_gene: TRBD2
j_gene: TRBJ2-3
abundance: -
CDR3aa: CASSIALAETTDTQYF
CDR3nt: TGTGCCAGTAGTATAGCGCTAGCGGAAACCACAGATACGCAGTATTTT

v_gene: TRBV7-2
d_gene: TRBD2
j_gene: TRBJ2-1
abundance: once
CDR3aa: CASSLRTSGRAIEQFF
CDR3nt: TGTGCCAGCAGCTTGAGAACTAGCGGGAGGGCCATTGAGCAGTTCTTC

v_gene: TRBV5-1
d_gene: -
j_gene: TRBJ2-7
abundance: -
CDR3aa: CASSLESYEQYF
CDR3nt: TGCGCCAGCAGCTTGGAGAGCTACGAGCAGTACTTC

v_gene: TRBV19
d_gene: TRBD1
j_gene: TRBJ1-2
abundance: -
CDR3aa: CASSLGTDYGYTF
CDR3nt: TGTGCCAGTAGTCTGGGGACAGACTATGGCTACACCTTC

v_gene: TRBV27
d_gene: -
j_gene: TRBJ2-7
abundance: -
CDR3aa: CASSTQPGSIYEQYF
CDR3nt: TGTGCCAGCAGTACCCAGCCAGGGTCGATTTACGAGCAGTACTTC

v_gene: TRBV5-1
d_gene: TRBD2
j_gene: TRBJ2-7
abundance: -
CDR3aa: CASSFGVAGVYEQYF
CDR3nt: TGCGCCAGCAGCTTTGGGGTAGCGGGGGTCTACGAGCAGTACTTC

v_gene: TRBV5-1
d_gene: -
j_gene: TRBJ1-4
abundance: -
CDR3aa: CASSLGQHSGEKLFF
CDR3nt: TGCGCCAGCAGCTTGGGACAGCACTCCGGTGAAAAACTGTTTTTT

v_gene: TRBV7-9
d_gene: TRBD2
j_gene: TRBJ2-1
abundance: -
CDR3aa: CASSQPGLVTNEQFF
CDR3nt: TGTGCCAGCAGCCAACCGGGACTAGTGACCAATGAGCAGTTCTTC

v_gene: TRBV28
d_gene: -
j_gene: TRBJ1-2
abundance: -
CDR3aa: CASSSPGVGGYTF
CDR3nt: TGTGCCAGCAGTTCACCCGGGGTCGGTGGCTACACCTTC

v_gene: TRBV18
d_gene: -
j_gene: TRBJ1-2
abundance: -
CDR3aa: CASSPSQSGSKDGYTF
CDR3nt: TGTGCCAGCTCACCGAGCCAGTCAGGGTCGAAAGATGGCTACACCTTC

v_gene: TRBV28
d_gene: TRBD2
j_gene: TRBJ2-7
abundance: few
CDR3aa: CASSQGGGQYF
CDR3nt: TGTGCCAGCAGTCAGGGCGGGGGGCAGTACTTC

v_gene: TRBV14
d_gene: TRBD1
j_gene: TRBJ1-2
abundance: -
CDR3aa: CASSPRQGYYGYTF
CDR3nt: TGTGCCAGCAGCCCCCGACAGGGGTACTATGGCTACACCTTC

v_gene: TRBV9
d_gene: -
j_gene: TRBJ2-6
abundance: few
CDR3aa: CASSSTAGANVLTF
CDR3nt: TGTGCCAGCTCTTCGACGGCCGGGGCCAACGTCCTGACTTTC

v_gene: TRBV4-1
d_gene: TRBD2
j_gene: TRBJ2-1
abundance: -
CDR3aa: CASSQDLLAGGHEQFF
CDR3nt: TGCGCTAGCAGCCAAGATTTGTTAGCGGGTGGTCATGAGCAGTTCTTC

v_gene: TRBV18
d_gene: -
j_gene: TRBJ1-2
abundance: -
CDR3aa: CASSPISGSDYGYTF
CDR3nt: TGTGCCAGCTCACCAATATCGGGGTCGGACTATGGCTACACCTTC

v_gene: TRBV28
d_gene: -
j_gene: TRBJ2-7
abundance: -
CDR3aa: CASSLPTGREQYF
CDR3nt: TGTGCCAGCAGTCTCCCAACAGGCCGCGAGCAGTACTTC

v_gene: TRBV14
d_gene: -
j_gene: TRBJ2-1
abundance: -
CDR3aa: CASSQTRGNEQFF
CDR3nt: TGTGCCAGCAGCCAAACCAGGGGAAATGAGCAGTTCTTC